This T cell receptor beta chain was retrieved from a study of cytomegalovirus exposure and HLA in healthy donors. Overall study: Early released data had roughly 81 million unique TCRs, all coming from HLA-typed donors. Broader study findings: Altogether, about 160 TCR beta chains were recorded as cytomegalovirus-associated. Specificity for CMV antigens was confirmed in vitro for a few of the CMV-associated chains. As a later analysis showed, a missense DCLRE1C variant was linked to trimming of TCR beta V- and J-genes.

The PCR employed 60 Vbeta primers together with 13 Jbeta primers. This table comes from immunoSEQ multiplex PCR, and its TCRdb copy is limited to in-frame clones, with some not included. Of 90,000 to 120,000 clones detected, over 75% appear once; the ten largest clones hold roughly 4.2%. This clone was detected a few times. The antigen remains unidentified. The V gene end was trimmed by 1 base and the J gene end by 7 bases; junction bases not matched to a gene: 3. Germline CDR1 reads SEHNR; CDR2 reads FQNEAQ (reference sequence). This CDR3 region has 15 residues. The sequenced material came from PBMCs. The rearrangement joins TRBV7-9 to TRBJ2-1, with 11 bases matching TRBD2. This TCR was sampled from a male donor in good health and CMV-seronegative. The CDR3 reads CASSLVSGRVNEQFF. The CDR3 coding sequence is TGTGCCAGCAGCTTAGTTAGCGGGAGGGTAAATGAGCAGTTCTTC.